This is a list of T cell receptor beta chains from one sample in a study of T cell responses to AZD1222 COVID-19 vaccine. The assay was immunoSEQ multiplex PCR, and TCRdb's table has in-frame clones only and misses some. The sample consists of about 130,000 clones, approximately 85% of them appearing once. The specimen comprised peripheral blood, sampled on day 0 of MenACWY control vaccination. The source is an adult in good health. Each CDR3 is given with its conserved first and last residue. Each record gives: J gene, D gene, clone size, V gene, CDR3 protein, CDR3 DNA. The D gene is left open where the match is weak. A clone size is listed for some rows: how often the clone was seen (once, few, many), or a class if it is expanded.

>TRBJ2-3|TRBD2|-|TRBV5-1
CASSLPGGSGTTDTQYF
TGCGCCAGCAGCTTGCCCGGGGGTAGCGGGACTACAGATACGCAGTATTTT
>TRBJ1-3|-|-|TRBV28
CASSLDPGRGNTIYF
TGTGCCAGCAGTCTCGATCCGGGACGCGGAAACACCATATATTTT
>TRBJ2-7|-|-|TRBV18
CASSPVKLSYEQYF
TGTGCCAGCTCACCTGTCAAGCTATCCTACGAGCAGTACTTC
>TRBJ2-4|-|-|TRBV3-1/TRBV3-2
CASSFAKGDIQYF
TGTGCCAGCAGCTTCGCTAAAGGGGACATTCAGTACTTC
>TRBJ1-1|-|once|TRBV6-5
CASSYPGEHTEAFF
TGTGCCAGCAGTTACCCGGGGGAACACACTGAAGCTTTCTTT
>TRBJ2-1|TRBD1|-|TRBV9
CASSVGGQLYNEQFF
TGTGCCAGCAGCGTAGGGGGACAGCTCTACAATGAGCAGTTCTTC
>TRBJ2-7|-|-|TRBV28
CASSLLREYEQYF
TGTGCCAGCAGTTTACTCAGGGAGTACGAGCAGTACTTC
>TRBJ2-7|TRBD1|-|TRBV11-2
CASSPIKRTGGFEQYF
TGTGCCAGCAGCCCTATTAAGAGGACAGGGGGCTTCGAGCAGTACTTC
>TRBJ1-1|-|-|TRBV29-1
CSVEFPKRNTEAFF
TGCAGCGTTGAGTTCCCCAAAAGGAACACTGAAGCTTTCTTT
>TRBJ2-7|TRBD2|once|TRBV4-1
CASSQVPPGTSGTYEQYF
TGCGCCAGCAGCCAAGTTCCACCCGGGACTAGCGGTACCTACGAGCAGTACTTC
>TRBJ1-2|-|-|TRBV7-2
CASSTPATNYGYTF
TGTGCCAGCAGCACCCCTGCAACTAACTATGGCTACACCTTC
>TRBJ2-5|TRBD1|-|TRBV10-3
CAISSTGAETQYF
TGTGCCATCAGTTCCACAGGGGCAGAGACCCAGTACTTC
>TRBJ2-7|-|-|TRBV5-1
CASSFQGISYEQYF
TGCGCCAGCAGCTTTCAGGGGATTTCCTACGAGCAGTACTTC
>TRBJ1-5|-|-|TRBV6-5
CASRPPGGNQPQHF
TGTGCCAGCCGTCCCCCGGGCGGCAATCAGCCCCAGCATTTT
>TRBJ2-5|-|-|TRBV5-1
CASSLALSYQETQYF
TGCGCCAGCAGCTTGGCCCTCAGCTACCAAGAGACCCAGTACTTC
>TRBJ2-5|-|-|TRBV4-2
CASSQGQVEETQYF
TGTGCCAGCAGCCAAGGCCAGGTAGAAGAGACCCAGTACTTC
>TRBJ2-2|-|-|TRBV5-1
CASSFYRAGELFF
TGCGCCAGCAGCTTTTACCGAGCCGGGGAGCTGTTTTTT
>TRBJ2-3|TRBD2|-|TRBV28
CASSVRPTRGTDTQYF
TGTGCCAGCAGTGTCCGCCCTACGCGGGGGACAGATACGCAGTATTTT
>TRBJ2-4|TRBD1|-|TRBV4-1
CASSQGLDRGRTNIQYF
TGCGCCAGCAGCCAAGGCCTTGACAGGGGAAGAACAAACATTCAGTACTTC
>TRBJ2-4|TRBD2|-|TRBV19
CASSISPDRLAGFKNIQYF
TGTGCCAGTAGTATTAGCCCCGATCGACTAGCGGGGTTCAAAAACATTCAGTACTTC
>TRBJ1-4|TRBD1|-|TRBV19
CASRTDRGRTTNEKLFF
TGTGCCAGTAGAACGGACAGGGGGAGAACAACTAATGAAAAACTGTTTTTT
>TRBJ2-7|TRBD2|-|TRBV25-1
CASSDLGTSGSYEQYF
TGTGCCAGCAGTGACCTCGGGACTAGCGGGTCATACGAGCAGTACTTC
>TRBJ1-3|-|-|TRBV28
CASRISAGAVSGNTIYF
TGTGCCAGCAGGATCTCGGCTGGGGCAGTCTCTGGAAACACCATATATTTT
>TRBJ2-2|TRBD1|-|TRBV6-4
CASSAGTGITGELFF
TGTGCCAGCAGTGCCGGGACAGGGATCACCGGGGAGCTGTTTTTT
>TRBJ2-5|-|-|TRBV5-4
CASSLEYGSTSWETQYF
TGTGCCAGCAGCTTGGAGTATGGTAGTACGAGTTGGGAGACCCAGTACTTC
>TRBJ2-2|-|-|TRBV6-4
CASSDSAGDDTGELFF
TGTGCCAGCAGTGACTCGGCCGGAGATGACACCGGGGAGCTGTTTTTT
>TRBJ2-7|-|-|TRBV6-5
CASSLISGSYEQYF
TGTGCCAGCAGCCTTATTTCGGGCTCCTACGAGCAGTACTTC
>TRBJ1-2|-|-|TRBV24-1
CATSDRLTGYTF
TGTGCCACCAGTGATCGTCTAACTGGCTACACCTTC
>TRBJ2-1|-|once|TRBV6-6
CASSYAGYYEQFF
TGTGCCAGCAGTTACGCAGGGTATTATGAGCAGTTCTTC
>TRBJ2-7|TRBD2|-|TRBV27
CASSTTSGRPWPEQYF
TGTGCCAGCAGTACTACTAGCGGGAGGCCATGGCCCGAGCAGTACTTC
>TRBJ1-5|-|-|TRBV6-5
CASSNDRNQPQHF
TGTGCCAGCAGCAACGACAGGAATCAGCCCCAGCATTTT
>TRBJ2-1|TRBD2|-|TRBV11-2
CASSLDELALYNEQFF
TGTGCCAGCAGCTTAGATGAACTAGCGCTTTACAATGAGCAGTTCTTC
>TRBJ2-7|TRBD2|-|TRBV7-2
CASSWALAGVDEQYF
TGTGCCAGCAGCTGGGCGCTAGCGGGAGTCGACGAGCAGTACTTC
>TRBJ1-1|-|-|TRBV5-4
CASSGGGTSLIGEAFF
TGTGCCAGCAGCGGGGGGGGTACCTCGTTGATTGGTGAAGCTTTCTTT
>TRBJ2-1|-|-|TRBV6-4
CASSEGEVNEQFF
TGTGCCAGCAGTGAAGGGGAGGTCAATGAGCAGTTCTTC
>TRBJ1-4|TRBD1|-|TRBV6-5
CASTPGQNNEKLFF
TGTGCCAGCACCCCGGGACAGAATAATGAAAAACTGTTTTTT
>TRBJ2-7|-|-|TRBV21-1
CASPRGLAMAYEQYF
TGTGCCAGTCCAAGGGGACTAGCGATGGCCTACGAGCAGTACTTC
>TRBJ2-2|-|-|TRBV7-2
CATTERRKNTGELFF
TGTGCCACTACAGAACGACGGAAGAACACCGGGGAGCTGTTTTTT
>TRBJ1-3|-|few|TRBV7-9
CASSQRGNGNTIYF
TGTGCCAGCAGCCAGAGGGGGAATGGAAACACCATATATTTT
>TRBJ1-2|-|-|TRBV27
CASYPRGRGWGYTF
TGTGCCAGCTATCCCCGGGGACGAGGGTGGGGCTACACCTTC
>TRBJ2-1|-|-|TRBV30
CAWDRGRENNEQFF
TGTGCCTGGGATAGGGGGAGGGAAAACAATGAGCAGTTCTTC
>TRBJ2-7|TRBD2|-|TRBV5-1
CASTNLAGGTNEQYF
TGCGCCAGCACCAACCTAGCGGGAGGGACGAACGAGCAGTACTTC
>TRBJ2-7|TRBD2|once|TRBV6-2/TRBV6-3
CASSNGTSGRRLSYEQYF
TGTGCCAGCAGTAACGGGACTAGCGGGAGAAGACTCTCCTACGAGCAGTACTTC
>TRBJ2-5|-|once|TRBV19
CASSMVPGRETQYF
TGTGCCAGTAGTATGGTTCCGGGGAGAGAGACCCAGTACTTC
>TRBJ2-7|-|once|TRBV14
CASSQVYEQYF
TGTGCCAGCAGCCAAGTTTACGAGCAGTACTTC
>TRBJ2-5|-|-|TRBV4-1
CASRMGASSRETQYF
TGCGCCAGCAGAATGGGAGCATCTAGCCGAGAGACCCAGTACTTC
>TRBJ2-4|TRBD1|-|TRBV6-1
CASSASGTGVGNIQYF
TGTGCCAGCAGTGCCTCCGGGACAGGGGTCGGAAACATTCAGTACTTC
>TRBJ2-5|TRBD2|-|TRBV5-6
CASSLGASGEETQYF
TGTGCCAGCAGCTTAGGTGCTAGCGGGGAAGAGACCCAGTACTTC
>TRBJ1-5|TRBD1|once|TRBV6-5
CASRDRGRSNQPQHF
TGTGCCAGCAGGGACAGGGGGCGTAGCAATCAGCCCCAGCATTTT
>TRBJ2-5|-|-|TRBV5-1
CASRSGETQYF
TGCGCCAGCAGATCGGGGGAGACCCAGTACTTC
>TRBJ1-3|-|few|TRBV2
CASSPRPGLLDTIYF
TGTGCCAGCAGCCCCCGACCGGGTCTCCTCGACACCATATATTTT
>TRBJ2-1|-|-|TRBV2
CASWVTRGNEQFF
TGTGCCAGCTGGGTCACTAGAGGGAATGAGCAGTTCTTC
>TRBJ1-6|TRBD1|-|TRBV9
CASSPTGTGTSPLHF
TGTGCCAGCAGCCCCACCGGGACAGGGACTTCACCCCTCCACTTT
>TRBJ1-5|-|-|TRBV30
CAWARDTLDQPQHF
TGTGCCTGGGCCAGGGACACCCTAGATCAGCCCCAGCATTTT
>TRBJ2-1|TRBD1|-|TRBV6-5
CASSYDRGLGYEQFF
TGTGCCAGCAGTTACGACAGGGGGCTAGGATATGAGCAGTTCTTC
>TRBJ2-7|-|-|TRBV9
CASSSGLSSYEQYF
TGTGCCAGCAGCTCGGGTCTGAGCTCCTACGAGCAGTACTTC
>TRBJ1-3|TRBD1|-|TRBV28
CASRGQIIGNTIYF
TGTGCCAGCAGGGGACAGATCATTGGAAACACCATATATTTT
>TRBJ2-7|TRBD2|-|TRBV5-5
CASSLRTSPGLYEQYF
TGTGCCAGCAGCCTCCGGACTAGCCCGGGCTTATACGAGCAGTACTTC
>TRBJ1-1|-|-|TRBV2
CASSYRPYTEAFF
TGTGCCAGCAGCTACAGGCCGTACACTGAAGCTTTCTTT